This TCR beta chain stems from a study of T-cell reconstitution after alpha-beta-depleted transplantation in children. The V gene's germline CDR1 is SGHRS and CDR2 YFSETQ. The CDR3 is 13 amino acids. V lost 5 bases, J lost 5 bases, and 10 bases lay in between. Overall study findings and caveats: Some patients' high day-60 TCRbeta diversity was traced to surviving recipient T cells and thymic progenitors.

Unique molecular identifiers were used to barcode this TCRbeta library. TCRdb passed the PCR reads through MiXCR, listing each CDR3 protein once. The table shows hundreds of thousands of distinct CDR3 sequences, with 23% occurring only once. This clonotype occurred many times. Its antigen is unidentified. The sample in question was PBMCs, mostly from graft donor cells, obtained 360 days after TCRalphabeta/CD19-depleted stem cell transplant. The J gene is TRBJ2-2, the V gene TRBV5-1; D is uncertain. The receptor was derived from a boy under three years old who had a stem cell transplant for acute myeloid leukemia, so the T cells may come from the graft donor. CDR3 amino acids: CASRAPGTGELFF. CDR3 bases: TGCGCCAGCAGGGCCCCAGGAACCGGGGAGCTGTTTTTT.